A selection of T cell receptor beta chains follows, all from one sample in a study of blood T cell repertoires in COVID-19. The data were produced by immunoSEQ multiplex PCR, yet TCRdb's version contains in-frame clones alone and is incomplete. In the table there are around 250,000 clones, roughly 84% of which are singletons. Sequenced: peripheral blood. The receptors come from a young woman with acute or convalescent COVID-19. Each CDR3 is given with its conserved first and last residue. A D gene is named only where the DNA matches it firmly. A clone size is listed for some rows: how often the clone was seen (once, few, many), or a class if it is expanded.

d_call	v_call	clone_size	j_call	cdr3_aa	cdr3_nt
.	TRBV2	.	TRBJ2-1	CASSGGSYNEQFF	TGTGCCAGCAGCGGAGGTAGTTACAATGAGCAGTTCTTC
.	TRBV14	once	TRBJ2-7	CASSQDWVGTYEQYF	TGTGCCAGCAGCCAAGATTGGGTCGGGACCTACGAGCAGTACTTC
.	TRBV16	.	TRBJ1-1	CASSLLGTTNTEAFF	TGTGCCAGCAGCCTGCTGGGGACAACGAACACTGAAGCTTTCTTT
TRBD2	TRBV7-9	.	TRBJ2-7	CASTSGLAVYEQYF	TGTGCCAGCACCTCGGGACTAGCGGTGTACGAGCAGTACTTC
.	TRBV7-7	.	TRBJ1-3	CASSYSGAAGNTIYF	TGTGCTAGCAGTTACTCAGGGGCGGCTGGAAACACCATATATTTT
.	TRBV4-3	.	TRBJ1-4	CASSQDRGYNEKLFF	TGCGCCAGCAGCCAAGATCGGGGATATAATGAAAAACTGTTTTTT
.	TRBV5-1	.	TRBJ1-5	CASSLAGPNQPQHF	TGCGCCAGCAGCTTGGCAGGGCCCAATCAGCCCCAGCATTTT
.	TRBV29-1	.	TRBJ1-4	CSARRGADEKLFF	TGCAGCGCCCGCAGGGGAGCGGATGAAAAACTGTTTTTT
TRBD2	TRBV5-4	.	TRBJ2-3	CASSLEGLAPSTDTQYF	TGTGCCAGCAGCTTGGAGGGACTAGCTCCTTCCACAGATACGCAGTATTTT
.	TRBV20-1	.	TRBJ1-1	CSATRSSAAFF	TGCAGTGCTACCCGGTCCAGCGCAGCTTTCTTT
.	TRBV7-9	.	TRBJ2-5	CASSKRGTQYF	TGTGCCAGCAGCAAAAGGGGGACCCAGTACTTC
.	TRBV12-3/TRBV12-4	.	TRBJ1-1	CASRPPMNTEAFF	TGTGCCAGCAGGCCACCTATGAACACTGAAGCTTTCTTT
TRBD2	TRBV27	.	TRBJ2-3	CASSLIVAGTTDTQYF	TGTGCCAGCAGTTTAATAGTAGCGGGAACCACAGATACGCAGTATTTT
TRBD1	TRBV6-4	.	TRBJ2-1	CASRQGNEQFF	TGTGCCAGCCGACAGGGGAATGAGCAGTTCTTC
TRBD1	TRBV15	.	TRBJ2-3	CATSRGGWDRDTTDTQYF	TGTGCCACCAGCAGAGGGGGCTGGGACAGGGACACCACAGATACGCAGTATTTT
.	TRBV7-2	.	TRBJ1-5	CASSSTGFQPQHF	TGTGCCAGCAGCTCCACAGGGTTTCAGCCCCAGCATTTT
TRBD2	TRBV7-2	.	TRBJ2-5	CASSLMGLGETQYF	TGTGCCAGCAGCTTAATGGGACTAGGGGAGACCCAGTACTTC
TRBD1	TRBV9	.	TRBJ1-3	CASSVGWDRGVSGNTIYF	TGTGCCAGCAGCGTAGGGTGGGACAGGGGAGTCTCTGGAAACACCATATATTTT
.	TRBV30	.	TRBJ2-1	CAWTQVNELNEQFF	TGTGCCTGGACGCAGGTAAACGAATTGAATGAGCAGTTCTTC
TRBD2	TRBV5-1	.	TRBJ2-7	CASSFTGTSNSGEQYF	TGCGCCAGCAGCTTTACCGGGACTAGCAATTCGGGTGAGCAGTACTTC
TRBD2	TRBV11-3	.	TRBJ2-1	CASSLLAGGGNEQFF	TGTGCCAGCAGCTTACTAGCGGGAGGTGGGAATGAGCAGTTCTTC
.	TRBV15	.	TRBJ1-2	CATSRDGVGLAYGYTF	TGTGCCACCAGCAGAGACGGAGTAGGATTGGCCTATGGCTACACCTTC
.	TRBV9	few	TRBJ1-1	CASSPTGANTEAFF	TGTGCCAGCAGCCCGACAGGAGCGAACACTGAAGCTTTCTTT
.	TRBV6-5	.	TRBJ2-1	CASRQPLAYEQFF	TGTGCCAGCAGGCAACCACTAGCATATGAGCAGTTCTTC
TRBD2	TRBV20-1	.	TRBJ2-1	CSASPLGGGPNNEQFF	TGCAGTGCTAGTCCCCTTGGCGGGGGGCCGAACAATGAGCAGTTCTTC
.	TRBV27	.	TRBJ1-2	CASSLQGENYGYTF	TGTGCCAGCAGTTTACAGGGTGAAAATTATGGCTACACCTTC